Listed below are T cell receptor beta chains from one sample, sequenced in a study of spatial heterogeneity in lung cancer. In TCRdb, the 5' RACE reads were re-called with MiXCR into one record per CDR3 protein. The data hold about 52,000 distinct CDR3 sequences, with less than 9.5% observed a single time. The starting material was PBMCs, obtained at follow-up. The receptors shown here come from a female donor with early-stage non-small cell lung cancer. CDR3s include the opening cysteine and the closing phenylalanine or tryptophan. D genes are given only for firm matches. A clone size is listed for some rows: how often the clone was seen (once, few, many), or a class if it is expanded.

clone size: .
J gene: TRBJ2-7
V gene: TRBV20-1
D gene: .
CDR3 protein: CSARGRTGYEQYF
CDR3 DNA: TGCAGTGCTAGGGGCAGAACTGGCTACGAGCAGTACTTC

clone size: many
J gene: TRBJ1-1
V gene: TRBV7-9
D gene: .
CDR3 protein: CASSYNTNTEAFF
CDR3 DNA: TGTGCCAGCAGCTACAACACGAACACTGAAGCTTTCTTT

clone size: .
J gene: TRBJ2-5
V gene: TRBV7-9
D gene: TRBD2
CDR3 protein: CASSFPTSLSETQYF
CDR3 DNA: TGTGCCAGCAGCTTCCCGACTAGCCTGTCAGAGACCCAGTACTTC

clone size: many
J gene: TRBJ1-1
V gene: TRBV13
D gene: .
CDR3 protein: CASSPGGRVPEAFF
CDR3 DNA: TGTGCCAGCAGCCCCGGGGGCAGGGTCCCTGAAGCTTTCTTT

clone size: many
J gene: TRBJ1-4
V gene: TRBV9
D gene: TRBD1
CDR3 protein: CASSEGGWGANEKLFF
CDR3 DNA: TGTGCCAGCAGTGAAGGGGGCTGGGGAGCTAATGAAAAACTGTTTTTT

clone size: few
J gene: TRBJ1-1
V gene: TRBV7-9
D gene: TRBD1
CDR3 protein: CASSLDGTGTEAFF
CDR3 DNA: TGTGCCAGCAGCTTAGATGGGACAGGAACTGAAGCTTTCTTT

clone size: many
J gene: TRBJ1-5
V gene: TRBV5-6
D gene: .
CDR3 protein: CASSYGTPSNQPQHF
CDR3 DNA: TGTGCCAGCAGCTACGGGACACCAAGCAATCAGCCCCAGCATTTT

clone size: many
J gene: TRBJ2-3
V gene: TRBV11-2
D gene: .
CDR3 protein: CASSLNGITDTQYF
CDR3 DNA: TGTGCCAGCAGCTTAAACGGAATCACAGATACGCAGTATTTT

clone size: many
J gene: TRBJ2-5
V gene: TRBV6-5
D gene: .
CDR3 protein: CASSQLTVPETQYF
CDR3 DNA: TGTGCCAGCAGTCAATTGACAGTTCCCGAGACCCAGTACTTC

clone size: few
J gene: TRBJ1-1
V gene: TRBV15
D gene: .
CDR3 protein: CATSRGDRLNTEAFF
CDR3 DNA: TGTGCCACCAGCAGAGGTGACAGGCTGAACACTGAAGCTTTCTTT

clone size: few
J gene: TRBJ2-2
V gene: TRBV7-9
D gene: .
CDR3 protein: CASSPMTNTGELFF
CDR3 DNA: TGTGCCAGCAGCCCAATGACGAACACCGGGGAGCTGTTTTTT

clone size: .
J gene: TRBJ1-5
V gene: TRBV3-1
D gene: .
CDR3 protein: CASSGRQGQPQHF
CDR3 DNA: TGTGCCAGCAGCGGGCGTCAGGGGCAGCCCCAGCATTTT

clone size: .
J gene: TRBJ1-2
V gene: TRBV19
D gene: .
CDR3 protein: CASSTGRQTSSGYTF
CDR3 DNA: TGTGCCAGTAGTACCGGGCGGCAGACAAGCTCTGGCTACACCTTC

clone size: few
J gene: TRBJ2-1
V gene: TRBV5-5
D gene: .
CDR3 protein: CASSRSNGPNEQFF
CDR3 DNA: TGTGCCAGCAGCCGCTCCAATGGGCCCAATGAGCAGTTCTTC

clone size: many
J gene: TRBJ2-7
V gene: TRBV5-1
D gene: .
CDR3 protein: CASSLSDEGEQYF
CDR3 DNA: TGCGCCAGCAGCTTGTCGGATGAAGGCGAGCAGTACTTC

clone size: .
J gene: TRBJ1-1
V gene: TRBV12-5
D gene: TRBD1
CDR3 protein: CASGLYRTGRAMNTEAFF
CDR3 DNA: TGTGCTAGTGGTTTGTACCGGACAGGCCGAGCAATGAACACTGAAGCTTTCTTT

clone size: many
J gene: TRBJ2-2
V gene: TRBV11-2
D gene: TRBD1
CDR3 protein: CASSPWTGRSGELFF
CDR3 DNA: TGTGCCAGCAGCCCCTGGACAGGGCGGAGCGGGGAGCTGTTTTTT

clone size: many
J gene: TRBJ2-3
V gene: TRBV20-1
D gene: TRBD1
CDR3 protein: CSARQGASTDTQYF
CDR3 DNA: TGCAGTGCTAGACAGGGGGCGTCCACAGATACGCAGTATTTT

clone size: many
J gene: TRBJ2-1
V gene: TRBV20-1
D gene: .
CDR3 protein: CSARDRTTNEQFF
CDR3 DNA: TGCAGTGCTAGAGATCGGACTACTAATGAGCAGTTCTTC

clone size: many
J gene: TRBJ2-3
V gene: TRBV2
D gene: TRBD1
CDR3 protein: CASSLRTGGTDTQYF
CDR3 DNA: TGTGCCAGCAGTTTAAGGACAGGGGGGACAGATACGCAGTATTTT

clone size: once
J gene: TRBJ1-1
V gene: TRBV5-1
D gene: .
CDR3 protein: CASSFAVNTEAFF
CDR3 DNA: TGCGCCAGCAGCTTCGCTGTGAACACTGAAGCTTTCTTT

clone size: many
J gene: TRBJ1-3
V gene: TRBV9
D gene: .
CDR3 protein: CASSVGRALTGNTIYF
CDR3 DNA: TGTGCCAGCAGCGTAGGGAGGGCCCTTACTGGAAACACCATATATTTT

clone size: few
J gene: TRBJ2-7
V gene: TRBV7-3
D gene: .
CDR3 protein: CASSPSRAGNLYEQYF
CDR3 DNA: TGTGCCAGCAGCCCCTCGAGGGCAGGAAACCTATACGAGCAGTACTTC

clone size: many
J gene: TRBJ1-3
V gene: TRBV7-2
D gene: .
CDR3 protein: CASRVGGGSGNTIYF
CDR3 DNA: TGTGCCAGCAGAGTTGGTGGGGGTTCTGGAAACACCATATATTTT

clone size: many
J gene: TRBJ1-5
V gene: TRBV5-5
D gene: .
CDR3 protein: CASSLRRDNNQPQHF
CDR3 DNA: TGTGCCAGCAGCCTACGGAGGGACAACAATCAGCCCCAGCATTTT

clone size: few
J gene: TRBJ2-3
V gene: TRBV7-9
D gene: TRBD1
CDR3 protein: CASSLDRPTDTQYF
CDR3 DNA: TGTGCCAGCAGTTTGGACAGGCCCACAGATACGCAGTATTTT

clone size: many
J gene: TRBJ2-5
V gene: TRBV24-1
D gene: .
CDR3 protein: CATSDPGQIQETQYF
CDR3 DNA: TGTGCCACCAGTGATCCGGGACAAATCCAAGAGACCCAGTACTTC

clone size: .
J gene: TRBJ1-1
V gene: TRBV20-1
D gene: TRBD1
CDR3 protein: CSARRGQGPTEAFF
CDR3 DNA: TGCAGTGCTAGACGGGGACAGGGGCCCACTGAAGCTTTCTTT

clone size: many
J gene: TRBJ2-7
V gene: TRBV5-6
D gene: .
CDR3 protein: CASSGGPGGSYEQYF
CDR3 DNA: TGTGCCAGCAGCGGTGGACCCGGGGGCTCCTACGAGCAGTACTTC

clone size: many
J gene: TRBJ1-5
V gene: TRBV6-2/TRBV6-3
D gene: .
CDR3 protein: CASSGQHSNQPQHF
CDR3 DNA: TGTGCCAGCAGTGGACAGCATAGCAATCAGCCCCAGCATTTT

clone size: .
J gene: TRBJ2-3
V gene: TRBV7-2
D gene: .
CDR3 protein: CASSLGRGYGDTQYF
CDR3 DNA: TGTGCCAGCAGCTTAGGGCGGGGTTATGGAGATACGCAGTATTTT

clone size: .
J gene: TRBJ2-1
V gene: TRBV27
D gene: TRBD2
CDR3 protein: CASSFSPGGGPEQFF
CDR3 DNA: TGTGCCAGCAGTTTCTCCCCCGGCGGGGGTCCGGAGCAGTTCTTC

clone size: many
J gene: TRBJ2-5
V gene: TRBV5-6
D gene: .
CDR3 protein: CASSLSGVETQYF
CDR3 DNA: TGTGCCAGCAGCTTATCCGGGGTCGAGACCCAGTACTTC

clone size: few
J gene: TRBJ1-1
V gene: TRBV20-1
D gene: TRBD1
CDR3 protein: CSAATTGEGEAFF
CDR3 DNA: TGCAGTGCTGCCACGACAGGGGAGGGTGAAGCTTTCTTT

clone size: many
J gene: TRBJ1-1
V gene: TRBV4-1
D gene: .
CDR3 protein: CASSQVGANTEAFF
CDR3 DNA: TGCGCCAGCAGCCAAGTTGGTGCAAACACTGAAGCTTTCTTT

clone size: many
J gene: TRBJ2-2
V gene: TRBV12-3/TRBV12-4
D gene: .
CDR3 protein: CASSLATGELFF
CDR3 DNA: TGTGCCAGCAGTCTAGCAACCGGGGAGCTGTTTTTT

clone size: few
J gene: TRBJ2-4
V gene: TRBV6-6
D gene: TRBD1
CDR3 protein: CASSLTGQGKNIQYF
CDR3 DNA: TGTGCCAGCAGTCTGACAGGGCAGGGGAAAAACATTCAGTACTTC

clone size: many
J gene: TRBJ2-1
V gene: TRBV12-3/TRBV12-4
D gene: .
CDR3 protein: CASRPPDTINEQFF
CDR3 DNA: TGTGCCAGCAGACCACCCGACACCATCAATGAGCAGTTCTTC

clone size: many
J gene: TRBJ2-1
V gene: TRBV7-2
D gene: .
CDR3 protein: CASTLARANEQFF
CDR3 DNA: TGTGCCAGCACCCTTGCGAGGGCCAATGAGCAGTTCTTC

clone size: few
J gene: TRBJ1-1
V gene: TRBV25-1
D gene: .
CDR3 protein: CASSKTENTEAFF
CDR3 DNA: TGTGCCAGCAGTAAAACAGAGAACACTGAAGCTTTCTTT

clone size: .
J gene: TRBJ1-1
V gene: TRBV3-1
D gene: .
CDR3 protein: CASSQGSGETEAFF
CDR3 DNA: TGTGCCAGCAGCCAAGGGTCTGGGGAAACTGAAGCTTTCTTT

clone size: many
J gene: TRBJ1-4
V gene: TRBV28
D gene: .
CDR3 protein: CASSYSGSQLFF
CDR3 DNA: TGTGCCAGCAGTTATAGCGGGTCTCAACTGTTTTTT

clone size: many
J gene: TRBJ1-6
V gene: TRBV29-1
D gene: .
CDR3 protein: CSVKSGFDSPLHF
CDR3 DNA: TGCAGCGTTAAGTCAGGGTTCGATTCACCCCTCCACTTT

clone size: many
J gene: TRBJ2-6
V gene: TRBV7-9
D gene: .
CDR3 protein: CASSRGTAEGSGANVLTF
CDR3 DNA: TGTGCCAGCAGTCGCGGGACAGCAGAAGGATCTGGGGCCAACGTCCTGACTTTC

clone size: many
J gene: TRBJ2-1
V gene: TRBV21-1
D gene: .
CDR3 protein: CASSKTPEQFF
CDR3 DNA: TGTGCCAGCAGCAAGACGCCGGAGCAGTTCTTC

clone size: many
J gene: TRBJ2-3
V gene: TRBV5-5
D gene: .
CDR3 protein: CASSLAGTTSTDTQYF
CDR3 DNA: TGTGCCAGCAGCCTTGCCGGGACAACCTCCACAGATACGCAGTATTTT

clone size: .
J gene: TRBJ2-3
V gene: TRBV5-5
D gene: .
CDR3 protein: CASSSTQDTQYF
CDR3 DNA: TGTGCCAGCAGTTCGACTCAAGATACGCAGTATTTT

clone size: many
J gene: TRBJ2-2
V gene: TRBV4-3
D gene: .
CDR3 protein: CASSQDLFPVTGELFF
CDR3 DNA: TGCGCCAGCAGCCAAGATCTCTTCCCGGTCACCGGGGAGCTGTTTTTT

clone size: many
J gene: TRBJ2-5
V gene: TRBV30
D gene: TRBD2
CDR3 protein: CAWSGRTSSLWTQYF
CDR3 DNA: TGTGCCTGGAGTGGAAGGACTAGCTCCTTATGGACCCAGTACTTC